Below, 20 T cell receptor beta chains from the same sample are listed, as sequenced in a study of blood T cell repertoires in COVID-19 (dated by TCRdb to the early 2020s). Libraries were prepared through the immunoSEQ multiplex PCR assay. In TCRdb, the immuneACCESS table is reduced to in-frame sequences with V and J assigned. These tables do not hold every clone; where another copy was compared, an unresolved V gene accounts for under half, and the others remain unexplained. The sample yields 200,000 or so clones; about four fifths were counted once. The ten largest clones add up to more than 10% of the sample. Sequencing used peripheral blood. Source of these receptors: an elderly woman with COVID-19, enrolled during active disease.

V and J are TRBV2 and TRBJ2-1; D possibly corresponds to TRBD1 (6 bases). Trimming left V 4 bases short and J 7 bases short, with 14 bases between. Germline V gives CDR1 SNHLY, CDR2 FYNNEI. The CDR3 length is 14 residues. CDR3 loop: CASSGTGNTNEQFF. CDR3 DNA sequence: TGTGCCAGCAGTGGAACAGGGAACACAAATGAGCAGTTCTTC.

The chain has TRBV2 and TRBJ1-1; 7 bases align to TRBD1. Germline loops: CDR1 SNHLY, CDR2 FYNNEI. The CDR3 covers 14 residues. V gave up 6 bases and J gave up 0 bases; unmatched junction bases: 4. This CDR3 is CASRGDRVNTEAFF. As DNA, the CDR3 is TGTGCCAGCAGGGGGGACAGAGTGAACACTGAAGCTTTCTTT.

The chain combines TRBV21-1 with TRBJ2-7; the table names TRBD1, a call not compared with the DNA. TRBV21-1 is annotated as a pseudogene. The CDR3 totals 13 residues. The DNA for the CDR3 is TGTGCCAGCACCGACAGTCTTTTCTACGAGCAGTACTTC. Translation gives CASTDSLFYEQYF.

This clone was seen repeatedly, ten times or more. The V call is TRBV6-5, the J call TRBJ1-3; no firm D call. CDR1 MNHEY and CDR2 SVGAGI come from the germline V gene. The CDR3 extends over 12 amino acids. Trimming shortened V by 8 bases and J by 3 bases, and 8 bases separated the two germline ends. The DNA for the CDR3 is TGTGCCAGCTCACAAGTTGGAAACACCATATATTTT. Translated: CASSQVGNTIYF.

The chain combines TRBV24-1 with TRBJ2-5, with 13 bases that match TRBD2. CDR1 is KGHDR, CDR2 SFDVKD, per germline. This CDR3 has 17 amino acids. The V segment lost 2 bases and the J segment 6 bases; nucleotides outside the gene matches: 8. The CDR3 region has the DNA TGTGCCACCAGTGATTCGTCACTAGCGGGAGGGCCGAAGACCCAGTACTTC. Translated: CATSDSSLAGGPKTQYF.

CDR3 sequence reads: CASSPPEAVERSEQYF. The CDR3 DNA reads TGTGCCAGCAGCCCCCCCGAGGCGGTGGAGAGGTCCGAGCAGTACTTC. The chain is built from TRBV6-2 or TRBV6-3 and TRBJ2-7; D is uncertain. The length of the CDR3 is 16 residues. Germline assignment: CDR1 MNHEY and CDR2 SVGEGT. V shed 6 bases and J shed 6 bases, with 24 bases lying between them.

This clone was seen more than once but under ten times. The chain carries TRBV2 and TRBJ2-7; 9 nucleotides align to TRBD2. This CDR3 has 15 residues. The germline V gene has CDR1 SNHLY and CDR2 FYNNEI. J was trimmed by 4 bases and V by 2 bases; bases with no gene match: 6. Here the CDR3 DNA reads TGTGCCAGCAGTGAACAGCTAGCGGGATATTACGAGCAGTACTTC. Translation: CASSEQLAGYYEQYF.

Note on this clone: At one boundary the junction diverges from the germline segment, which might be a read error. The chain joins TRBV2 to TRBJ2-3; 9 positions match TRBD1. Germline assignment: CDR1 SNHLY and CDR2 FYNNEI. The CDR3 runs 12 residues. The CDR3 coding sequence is TGTGCCAGCAGTGAACCGGGACAGGGAGGGCATTTT. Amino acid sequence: CASSEPGQGGHF. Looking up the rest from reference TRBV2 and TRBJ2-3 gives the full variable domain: EPEVTQTPSHQVTQMGQEVILRCVPISNHLYFYWYRQILGQKVEFLVSFYNNEISEKSEIFDDQFSVERPDGSNFTLKIRSTKLEDSAMYFCASSEPGQGGHFGPGTRLTVL.

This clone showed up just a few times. The CDR3 coding sequence is TGTGCCAGCAGTAGACCGGGACTAGCGGACTCCTACGAGCAGTACTTC. Protein: CASSRPGLADSYEQYF. The V and J genes are TRBV28 and TRBJ2-7, with 11 bases identical to TRBD2. The germline CDR1 and CDR2 sequences are MDHEN and SYDVKM. The CDR3 is made up of 16 amino acids. Germline trimming cut 5 bases from V and 0 bases from J; bases unmatched to any gene: 6.

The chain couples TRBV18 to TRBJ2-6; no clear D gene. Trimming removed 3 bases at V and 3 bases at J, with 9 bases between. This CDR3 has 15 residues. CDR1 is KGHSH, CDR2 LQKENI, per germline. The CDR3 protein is CASSPSGNGANVLTF. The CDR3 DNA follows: TGTGCCAGCTCACCTTCGGGTAATGGGGCCAACGTCCTGACTTTC.

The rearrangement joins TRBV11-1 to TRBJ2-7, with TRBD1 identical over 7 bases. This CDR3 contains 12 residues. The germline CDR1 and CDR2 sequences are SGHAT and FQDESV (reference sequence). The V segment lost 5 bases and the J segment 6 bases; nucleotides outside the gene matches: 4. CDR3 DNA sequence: TGTGCCAGCAGCCTACAGGGGCTCGAGCAGTACTTC. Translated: CASSLQGLEQYF.

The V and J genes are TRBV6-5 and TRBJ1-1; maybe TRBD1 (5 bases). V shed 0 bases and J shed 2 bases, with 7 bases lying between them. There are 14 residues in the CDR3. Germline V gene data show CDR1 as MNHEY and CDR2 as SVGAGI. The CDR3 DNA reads TGTGCCAGCAGTTACTCGGACACTAACACTGAAGCTTTCTTT. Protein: CASSYSDTNTEAFF.

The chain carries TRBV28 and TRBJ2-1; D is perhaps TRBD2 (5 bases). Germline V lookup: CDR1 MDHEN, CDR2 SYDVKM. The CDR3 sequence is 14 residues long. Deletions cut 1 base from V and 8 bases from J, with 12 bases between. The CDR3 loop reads CASSLSSWRHEQFF. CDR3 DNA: TGTGCCAGCAGTTTATCGAGTTGGAGGCATGAGCAGTTCTTC.

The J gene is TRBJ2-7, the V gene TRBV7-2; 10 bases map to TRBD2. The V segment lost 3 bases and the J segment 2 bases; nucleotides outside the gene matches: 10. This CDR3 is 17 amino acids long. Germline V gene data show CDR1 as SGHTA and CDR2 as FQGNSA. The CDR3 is CASSFLSGGAWAYEQYF. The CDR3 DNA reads TGTGCCAGCAGCTTTTTGAGCGGGGGGGCCTGGGCCTACGAGCAGTACTTC.

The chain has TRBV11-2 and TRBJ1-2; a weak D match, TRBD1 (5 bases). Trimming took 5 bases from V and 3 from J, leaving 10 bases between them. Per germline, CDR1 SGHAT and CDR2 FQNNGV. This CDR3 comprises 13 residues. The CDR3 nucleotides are TGTGCCAGCAGCGACAGTTATGACTATGGCTACACCTTC. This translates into CASSDSYDYGYTF.

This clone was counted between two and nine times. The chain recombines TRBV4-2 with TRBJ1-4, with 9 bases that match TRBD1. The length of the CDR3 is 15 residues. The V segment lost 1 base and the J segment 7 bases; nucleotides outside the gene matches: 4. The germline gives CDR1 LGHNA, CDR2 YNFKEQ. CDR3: CASSQVNRGREKLFF. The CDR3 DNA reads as TGTGCCAGCAGCCAAGTTAACAGGGGGCGTGAAAAACTGTTTTTT.

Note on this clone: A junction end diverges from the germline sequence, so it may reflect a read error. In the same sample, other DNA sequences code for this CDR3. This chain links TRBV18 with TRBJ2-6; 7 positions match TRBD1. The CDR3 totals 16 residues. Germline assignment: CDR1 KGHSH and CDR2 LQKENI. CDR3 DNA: TGCGCCAGCTCACAAGGGACAGACCCTGGGGCCAACGTCCTGACTTTC. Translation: CASSQGTDPGANVLTF.

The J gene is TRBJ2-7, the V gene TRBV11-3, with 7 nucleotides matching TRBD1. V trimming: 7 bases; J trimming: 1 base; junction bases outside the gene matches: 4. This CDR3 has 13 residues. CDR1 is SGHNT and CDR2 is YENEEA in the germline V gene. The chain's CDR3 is CASTRDSSYEQYF. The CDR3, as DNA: TGTGCCAGCACCAGGGACAGTTCCTACGAGCAGTACTTC.

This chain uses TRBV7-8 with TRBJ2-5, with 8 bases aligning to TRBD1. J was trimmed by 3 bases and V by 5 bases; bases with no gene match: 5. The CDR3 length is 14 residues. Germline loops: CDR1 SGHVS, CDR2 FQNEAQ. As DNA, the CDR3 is TGTGCCAGCAGCGTCGGACAGGGTGAAGAGACCCAGTACTTC. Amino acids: CASSVGQGEETQYF.

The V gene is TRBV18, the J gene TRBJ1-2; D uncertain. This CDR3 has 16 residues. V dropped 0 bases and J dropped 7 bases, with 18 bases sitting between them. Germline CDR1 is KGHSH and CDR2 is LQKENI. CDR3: CASSPPVPGPSGGYTF. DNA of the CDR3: TGTGCCAGCTCACCACCAGTTCCGGGTCCAAGTGGTGGCTACACCTTC.